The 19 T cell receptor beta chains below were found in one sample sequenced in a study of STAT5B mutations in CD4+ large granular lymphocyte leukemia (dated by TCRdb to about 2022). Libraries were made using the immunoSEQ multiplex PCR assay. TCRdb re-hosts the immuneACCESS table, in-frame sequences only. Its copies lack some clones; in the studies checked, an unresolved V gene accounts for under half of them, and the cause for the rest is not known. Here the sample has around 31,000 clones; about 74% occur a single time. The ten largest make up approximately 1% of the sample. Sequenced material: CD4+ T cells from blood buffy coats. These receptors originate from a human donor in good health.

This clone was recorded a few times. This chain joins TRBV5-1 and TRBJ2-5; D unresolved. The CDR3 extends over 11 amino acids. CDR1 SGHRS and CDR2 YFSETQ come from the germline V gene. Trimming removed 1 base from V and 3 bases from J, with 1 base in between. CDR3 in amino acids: CASSLKETQYF. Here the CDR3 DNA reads TGCGCCAGCAGCTTGAAAGAGACCCAGTACTTC.

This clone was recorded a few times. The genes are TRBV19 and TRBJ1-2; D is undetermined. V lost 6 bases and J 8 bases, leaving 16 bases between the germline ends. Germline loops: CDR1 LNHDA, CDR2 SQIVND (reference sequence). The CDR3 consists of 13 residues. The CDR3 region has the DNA TGTGCCAGTAGCCGCCTTACAGAGGGCGGCTACACCTTC. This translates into CASSRLTEGGYTF.

As DNA, the CDR3 is TGCGCCAGCAGCTTGTTGAGGGCGCGTGACACTGAAGCTTTCTTT. It codes for CASSLLRARDTEAFF. The J gene is TRBJ1-1, the V gene TRBV5-1, with D hard to call. Trimming cost V 1 base and J 3 bases, with 13 bases left between them. CDR1 is SGHRS, CDR2 YFSETQ, per germline. The CDR3 runs to 15 residues.

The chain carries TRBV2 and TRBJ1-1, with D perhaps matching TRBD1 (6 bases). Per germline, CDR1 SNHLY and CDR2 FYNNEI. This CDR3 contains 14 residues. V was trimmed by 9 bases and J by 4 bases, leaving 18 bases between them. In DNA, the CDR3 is TGTGCCAGTACATTCCACAAAGGGGGCACTGAAGCTTTCTTT. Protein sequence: CASTFHKGGTEAFF.

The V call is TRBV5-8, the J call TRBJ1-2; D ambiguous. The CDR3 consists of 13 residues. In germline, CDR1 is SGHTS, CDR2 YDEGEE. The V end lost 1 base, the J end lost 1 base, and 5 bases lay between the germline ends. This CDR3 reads CASSLLNNYGYTF. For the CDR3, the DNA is TGTGCCAGCAGCTTGTTAAATAACTATGGCTACACCTTC.

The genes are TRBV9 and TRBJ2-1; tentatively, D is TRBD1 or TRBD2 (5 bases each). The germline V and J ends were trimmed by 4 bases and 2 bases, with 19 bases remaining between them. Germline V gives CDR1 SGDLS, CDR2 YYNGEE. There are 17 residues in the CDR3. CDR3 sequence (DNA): TGTGCCAGCAGCCCAAGCCCGGGACCCCGAACCTACAATGAGCAGTTCTTC. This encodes CASSPSPGPRTYNEQFF.

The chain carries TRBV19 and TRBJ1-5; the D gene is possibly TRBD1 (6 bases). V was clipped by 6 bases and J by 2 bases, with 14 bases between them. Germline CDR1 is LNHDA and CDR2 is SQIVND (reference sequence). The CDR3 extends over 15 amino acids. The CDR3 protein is CASRRGGQGNQPQHF. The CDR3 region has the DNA TGTGCCAGTAGGCGGGGGGGCCAGGGCAATCAGCCCCAGCATTTT. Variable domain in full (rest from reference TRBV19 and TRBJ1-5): DGGITQSPKYLFRKEGQNVTLSCEQNLNHDAMYWYRQDPGQGLRLIYYSQIVNDFQKGDIAEGYSVSREKKESFPLTVTSAQKNPTAFYLCASRRGGQGNQPQHFGDGTRLSIL.

The CDR3 region is CASRSALGFGTDTQYF. The DNA of the CDR3 is TGTGCCAGCAGATCCGCCCTCGGGTTCGGCACAGATACGCAGTATTTT. This rearrangement joins TRBV27 to TRBJ2-3, with D unresolved. Per the germline V gene, CDR1 is MNHEY and CDR2 is SMNVEV (reference sequence). The CDR3 has 16 residues. Trimming took 6 bases from V and 1 from J, leaving 17 bases between them.

For the CDR3, the DNA is TGTGCCAGTAGTACGCGGTCCTTCATGGGCAATCAGCCCCAGCATTTT. Translated, it gives CASSTRSFMGNQPQHF. The chain carries TRBV19 and TRBJ1-5, with D unclear. Germline lookup yields CDR1 LNHDA and CDR2 SQIVND (reference sequence). The CDR3 extends over 16 amino acids. The V end was cut by 4 bases, the J end by 2 bases, with 15 bases between.

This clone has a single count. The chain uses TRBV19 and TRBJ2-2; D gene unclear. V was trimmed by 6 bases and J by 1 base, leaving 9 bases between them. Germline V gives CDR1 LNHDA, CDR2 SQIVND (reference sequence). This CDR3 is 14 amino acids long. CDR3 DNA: TGTGCCAGTAGCACGGCGGTGAACACCGGGGAGCTGTTTTTT. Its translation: CASSTAVNTGELFF. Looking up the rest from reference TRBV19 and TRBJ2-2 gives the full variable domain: DGGITQSPKYLFRKEGQNVTLSCEQNLNHDAMYWYRQDPGQGLRLIYYSQIVNDFQKGDIAEGYSVSREKKESFPLTVTSAQKNPTAFYLCASSTAVNTGELFFGEGSRLTVL.

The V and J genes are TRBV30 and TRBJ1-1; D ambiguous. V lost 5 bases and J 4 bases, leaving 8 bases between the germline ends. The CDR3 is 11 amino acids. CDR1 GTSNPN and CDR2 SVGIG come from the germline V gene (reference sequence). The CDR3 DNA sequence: TGTGCCTGGGGAGGGTTCACTGAAGCTTTCTTT. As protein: CAWGGFTEAFF.

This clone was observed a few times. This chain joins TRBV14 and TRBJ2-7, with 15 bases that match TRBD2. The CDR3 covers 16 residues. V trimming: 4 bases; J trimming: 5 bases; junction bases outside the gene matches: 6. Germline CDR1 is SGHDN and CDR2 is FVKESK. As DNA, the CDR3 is TGTGCCAGCAGCCGACGGACTAGCGGGAGGGCCCACGAGCAGTACTTC. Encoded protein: CASSRRTSGRAHEQYF.

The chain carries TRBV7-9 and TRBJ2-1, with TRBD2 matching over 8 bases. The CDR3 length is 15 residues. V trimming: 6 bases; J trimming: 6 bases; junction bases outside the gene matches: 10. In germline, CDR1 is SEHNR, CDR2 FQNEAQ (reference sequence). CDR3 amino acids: CASSRDYGRANEQFF. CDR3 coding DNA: TGTGCCAGCAGTCGGGACTACGGGAGGGCCAATGAGCAGTTCTTC.

The CDR3 spells CASSPLYRSEAFF. DNA of the CDR3: TGTGCCAGCTCACCACTCTATAGGAGTGAAGCTTTCTTT. The J gene is TRBJ1-1, the V gene TRBV18, with D unresolved. Germline V lookup: CDR1 KGHSH, CDR2 LQKENI. This CDR3 has 13 residues. With 1 base removed from V and 7 bases from J, the gap between germline ends came to 10 bases.

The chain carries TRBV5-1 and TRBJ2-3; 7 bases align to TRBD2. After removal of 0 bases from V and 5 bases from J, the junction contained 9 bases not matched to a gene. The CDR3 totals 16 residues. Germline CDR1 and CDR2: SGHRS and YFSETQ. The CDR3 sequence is CASSLALAAARDTQYF. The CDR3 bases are TGCGCCAGCAGCTTGGCTCTAGCGGCGGCAAGAGATACGCAGTATTTT.

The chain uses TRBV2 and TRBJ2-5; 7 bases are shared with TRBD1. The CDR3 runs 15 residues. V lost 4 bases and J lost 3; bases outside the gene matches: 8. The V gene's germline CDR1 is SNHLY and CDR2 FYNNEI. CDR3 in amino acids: CASSGGGAGEETQYF. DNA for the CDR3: TGTGCCAGCAGTGGAGGGGGCGCCGGGGAAGAGACCCAGTACTTC.

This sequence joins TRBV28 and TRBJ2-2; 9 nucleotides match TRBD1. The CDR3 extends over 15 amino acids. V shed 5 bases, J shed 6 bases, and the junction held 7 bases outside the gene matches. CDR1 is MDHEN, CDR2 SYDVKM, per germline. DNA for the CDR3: TGTGCCAGCAGTCCGGGGGACAGGGACGCCGGGGAGCTGTTTTTT. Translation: CASSPGDRDAGELFF.

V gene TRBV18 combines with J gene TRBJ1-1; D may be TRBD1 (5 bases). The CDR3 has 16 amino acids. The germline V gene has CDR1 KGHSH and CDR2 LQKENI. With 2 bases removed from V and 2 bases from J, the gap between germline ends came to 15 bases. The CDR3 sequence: CASSPAGRGENTEAFF. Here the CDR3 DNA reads TGTGCCAGCTCACCAGCAGGGCGGGGGGAAAACACTGAAGCTTTCTTT.

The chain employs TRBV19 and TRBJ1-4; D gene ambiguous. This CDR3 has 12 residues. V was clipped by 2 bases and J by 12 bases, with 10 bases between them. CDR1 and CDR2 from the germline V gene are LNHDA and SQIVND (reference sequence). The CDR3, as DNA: TGTGCCAGTAGTATATTAGCAGGACAACTGTTTTTT. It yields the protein CASSILAGQLFF.